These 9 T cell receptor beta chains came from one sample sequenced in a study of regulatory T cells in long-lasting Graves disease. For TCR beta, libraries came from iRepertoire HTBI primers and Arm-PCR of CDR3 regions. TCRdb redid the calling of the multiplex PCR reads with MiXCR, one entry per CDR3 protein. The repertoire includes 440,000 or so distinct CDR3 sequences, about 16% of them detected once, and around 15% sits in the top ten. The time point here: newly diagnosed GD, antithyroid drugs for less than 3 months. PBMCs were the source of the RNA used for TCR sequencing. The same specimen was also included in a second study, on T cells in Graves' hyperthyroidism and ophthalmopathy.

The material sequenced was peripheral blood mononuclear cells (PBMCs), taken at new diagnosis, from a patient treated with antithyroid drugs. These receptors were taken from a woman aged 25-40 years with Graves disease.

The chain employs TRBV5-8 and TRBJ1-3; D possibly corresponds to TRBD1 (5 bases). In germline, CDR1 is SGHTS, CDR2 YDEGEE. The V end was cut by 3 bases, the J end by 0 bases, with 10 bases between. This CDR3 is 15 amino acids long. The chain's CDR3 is CASSSGTSSGNTIYF. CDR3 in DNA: TGTGCCAGCAGCTCCGGGACCAGCTCTGGAAACACCATATATTTT.

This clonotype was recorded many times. The CDR3 bases are TGTGCCAGCAGCGCCAGACAGGGGGGCTACGAGCAGTACTTC. Amino acid sequence: CASSARQGGYEQYF. The chain carries TRBV5-4 and TRBJ2-7; 9 nucleotides match TRBD1. The V and J ends lost 4 bases and 3 bases, in that order; junction bases with no gene match: 5. The CDR3 sequence is 14 residues long. Per germline, CDR1 SGHNT and CDR2 YYREEE (reference sequence).

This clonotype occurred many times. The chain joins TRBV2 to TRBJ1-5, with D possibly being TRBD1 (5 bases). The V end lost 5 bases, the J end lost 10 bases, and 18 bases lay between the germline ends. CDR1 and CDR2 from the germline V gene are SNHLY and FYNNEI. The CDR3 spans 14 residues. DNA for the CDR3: TGTGCCAGCAGTCACCGGGACGGCGCACAACCCCAGCATTTT. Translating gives CASSHRDGAQPQHF. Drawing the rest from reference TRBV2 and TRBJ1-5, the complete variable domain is EPEVTQTPSHQVTQMGQEVILRCVPISNHLYFYWYRQILGQKVEFLVSFYNNEISEKSEIFDDQFSVERPDGSNFTLKIRSTKLEDSAMYFCASSHRDGAQPQHFGDGTRLSIL.

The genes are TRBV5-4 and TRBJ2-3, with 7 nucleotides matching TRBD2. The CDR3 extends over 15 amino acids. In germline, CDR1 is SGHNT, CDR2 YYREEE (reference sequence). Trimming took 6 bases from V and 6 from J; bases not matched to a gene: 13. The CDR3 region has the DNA TGTGCCAGCAACAAGGAGGGAGGGCGCATGGATACGCAGTATTTT. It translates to CASNKEGGRMDTQYF.

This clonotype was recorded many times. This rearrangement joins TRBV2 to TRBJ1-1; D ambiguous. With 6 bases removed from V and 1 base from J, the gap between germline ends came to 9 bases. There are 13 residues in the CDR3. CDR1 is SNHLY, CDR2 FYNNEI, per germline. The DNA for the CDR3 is TGTGCCAGCAGCACGGGCCCGAACACTGAAGCTTTCTTT. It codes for CASSTGPNTEAFF.

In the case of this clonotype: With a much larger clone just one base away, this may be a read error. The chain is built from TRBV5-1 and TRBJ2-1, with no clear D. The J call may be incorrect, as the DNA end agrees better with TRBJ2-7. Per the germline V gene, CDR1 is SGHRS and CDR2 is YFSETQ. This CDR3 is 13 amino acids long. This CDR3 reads CASSLDPYNEQYF. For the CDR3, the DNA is TGCGCCAGCAGCTTGGACCCCTACAATGAGCAGTACTTC.

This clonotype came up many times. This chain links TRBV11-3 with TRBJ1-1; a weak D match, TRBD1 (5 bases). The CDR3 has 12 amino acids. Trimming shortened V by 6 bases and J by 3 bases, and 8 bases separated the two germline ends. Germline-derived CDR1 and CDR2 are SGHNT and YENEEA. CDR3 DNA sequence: TGTGCCAGCAGACAGGCTGACACTGAAGCTTTCTTT. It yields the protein CASRQADTEAFF.

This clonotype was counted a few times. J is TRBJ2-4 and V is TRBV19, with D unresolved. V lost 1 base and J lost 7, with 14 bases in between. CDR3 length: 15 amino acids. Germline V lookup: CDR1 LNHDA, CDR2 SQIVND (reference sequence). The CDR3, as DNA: TGTGCCAGTAGTATAGGAACAGTCCTTCAGAACATTCAGTACTTC. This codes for CASSIGTVLQNIQYF. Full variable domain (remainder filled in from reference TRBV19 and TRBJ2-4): DGGITQSPKYLFRKEGQNVTLSCEQNLNHDAMYWYRQDPGQGLRLIYYSQIVNDFQKGDIAEGYSVSREKKESFPLTVTSAQKNPTAFYLCASSIGTVLQNIQYFGAGTRLSVL.

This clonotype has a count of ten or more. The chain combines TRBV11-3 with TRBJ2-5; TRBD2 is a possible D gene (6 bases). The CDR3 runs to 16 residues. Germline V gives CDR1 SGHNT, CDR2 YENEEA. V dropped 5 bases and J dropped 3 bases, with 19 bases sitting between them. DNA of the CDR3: TGTGCCAGCAGCCCCTCATCCATGGGAGGAGAAGAGACCCAGTACTTC. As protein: CASSPSSMGGEETQYF. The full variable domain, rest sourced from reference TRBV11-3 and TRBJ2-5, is EAGVVQSPRYKIIEKKQPVAFWCNPISGHNTLYWYLQNLGQGPELLIRYENEEAVDDSQLPKDRFSAERLKGVDSTLKIQPAELGDSAVYLCASSPSSMGGEETQYFGPGTRLLVL.